The 7 T cell receptor beta chains below were found in one sample sequenced in a study of cytomegalovirus exposure and HLA in healthy donors. PCR was performed using 60 Vbeta and 13 Jbeta primers. Assay used: immunoSEQ multiplex PCR; TCRdb lists only in-frame clones, some missing. This table holds approximately 160,000 clones, 82% found once. Sequenced material: PBMCs. The source is a girl under 18 in good health and CMV-seropositive.

J is TRBJ2-1 and V is TRBV19; weak D call: TRBD2 (5 bases). Germline V lookup: CDR1 LNHDA, CDR2 SQIVND (reference sequence). V was trimmed by 8 bases and J by 0 bases, leaving 14 bases between them. The CDR3 extends over 15 amino acids. The CDR3: CASGHSESSYNEQFF. The CDR3 nucleotides are TGTGCCAGTGGGCATAGCGAGAGCTCCTACAATGAGCAGTTCTTC. Full variable domain (rest looked up from reference TRBV19 and TRBJ2-1): DGGITQSPKYLFRKEGQNVTLSCEQNLNHDAMYWYRQDPGQGLRLIYYSQIVNDFQKGDIAEGYSVSREKKESFPLTVTSAQKNPTAFYLCASGHSESSYNEQFFGPGTRLTVL.

This clone was detected only once. The chain recombines TRBV5-3 with TRBJ2-7, with D possibly TRBD2 on 5 matching bases. TRBV5-3 is classed as an ORF, of uncertain function. CDR3 size: 16 residues. Trimming cost V 1 base and J 4 bases, with 18 bases left between them. The CDR3 DNA reads TGTGCCAGAAGCTTGAACTTCCGCGGGCATAGATACGAGCAGTACTTC. This translates into CARSLNFRGHRYEQYF.

The gene calls are TRBV2 and TRBJ1-1, with 8 bases aligning to TRBD1. Germline-derived CDR1 and CDR2 are SNHLY and FYNNEI. This CDR3 comprises 14 residues. The J segment lost 1 base and the V segment lost 6 bases, leaving 4 bases of the junction unmatched. The CDR3 loop reads CASSWGQANTEAFF. The CDR3 DNA follows: TGTGCCAGCAGCTGGGGACAGGCGAACACTGAAGCTTTCTTT.

CDR3 nucleotide sequence: TGTGCCAGCAGCCAGCAAACTAGCGGGGGCGAGCAGTACTTC. Translating it yields CASSQQTSGGEQYF. This chain connects TRBV7-2 to TRBJ2-7, with TRBD2 identical over 11 bases. The germline V gene encodes CDR1 SGHTA and CDR2 FQGNSA. The J segment lost 6 bases and the V segment lost 5 bases, leaving 6 bases of the junction unmatched. The CDR3 totals 14 residues.

CDR3 loop: CASSFGLNNEQFF. The CDR3 DNA reads as TGTGCCAGCAGCTTCGGACTAAACAATGAGCAGTTCTTC. The V gene is TRBV7-3, the J gene TRBJ2-1; D might be TRBD2 (6 bases). The CDR3 extends over 13 amino acids. Deletions cut 3 bases from V and 5 bases from J, with 8 bases between. CDR1 and CDR2 from the germline V gene are SGHTA and FQGTGA.

This clone was found once. V and J are TRBV5-4 and TRBJ2-2, with D possibly matching TRBD2 (6 bases). V was pared by 7 bases and J by 7 bases, with 26 bases between. This CDR3 spans 17 amino acids. CDR1 and CDR2 from the germline V gene are SGHNT and YYREEE (reference sequence). CDR3 protein: CASYSLRGGEADGELFF. The CDR3 coding sequence is TGTGCCAGCTACTCACTAAGGGGCGGGGAGGCCGACGGGGAGCTGTTTTTT.

The V and J genes are TRBV30 and TRBJ2-5; D is perhaps TRBD1 (5 bases). Germline V gene data show CDR1 as GTSNPN and CDR2 as SVGIG (reference sequence). This CDR3 has 11 amino acids. Trimming cost V 6 bases and J 5 bases, with 10 bases left between them. The CDR3 protein is CACQGMETQYF. The DNA for the CDR3 is TGTGCCTGTCAGGGTATGGAGACCCAGTACTTC.